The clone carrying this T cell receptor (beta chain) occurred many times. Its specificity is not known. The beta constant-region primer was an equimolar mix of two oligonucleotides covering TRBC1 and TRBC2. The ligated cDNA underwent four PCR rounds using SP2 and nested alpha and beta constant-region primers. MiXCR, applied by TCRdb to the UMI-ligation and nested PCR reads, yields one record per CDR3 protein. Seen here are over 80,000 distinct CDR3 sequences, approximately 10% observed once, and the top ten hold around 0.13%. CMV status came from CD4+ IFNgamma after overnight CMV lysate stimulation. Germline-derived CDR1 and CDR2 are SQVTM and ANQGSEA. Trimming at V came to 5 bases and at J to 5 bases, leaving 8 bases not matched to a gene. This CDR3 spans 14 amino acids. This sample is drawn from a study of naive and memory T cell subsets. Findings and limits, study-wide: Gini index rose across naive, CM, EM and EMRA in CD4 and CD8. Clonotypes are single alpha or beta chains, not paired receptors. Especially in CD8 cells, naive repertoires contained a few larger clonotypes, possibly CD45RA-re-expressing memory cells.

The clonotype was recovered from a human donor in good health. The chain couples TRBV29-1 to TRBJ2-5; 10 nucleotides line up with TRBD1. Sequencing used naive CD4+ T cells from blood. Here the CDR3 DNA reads TGCAGCGTTCACGACAGGGGGCGCGTGGAGACCCAGTACTTC. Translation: CSVHDRGRVETQYF.